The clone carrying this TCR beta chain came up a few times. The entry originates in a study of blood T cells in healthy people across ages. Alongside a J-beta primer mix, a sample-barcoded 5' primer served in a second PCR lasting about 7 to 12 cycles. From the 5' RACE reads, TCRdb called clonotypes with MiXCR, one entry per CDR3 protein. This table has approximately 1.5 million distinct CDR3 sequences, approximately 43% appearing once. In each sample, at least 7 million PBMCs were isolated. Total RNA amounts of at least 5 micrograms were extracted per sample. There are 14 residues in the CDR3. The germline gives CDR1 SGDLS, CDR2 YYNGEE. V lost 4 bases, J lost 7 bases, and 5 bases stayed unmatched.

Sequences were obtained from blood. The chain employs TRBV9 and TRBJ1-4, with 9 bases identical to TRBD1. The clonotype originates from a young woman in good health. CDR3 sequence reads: CASSRGQGTEKLFF. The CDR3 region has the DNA TGTGCCAGCAGCAGGGGACAGGGTACTGAAAAACTGTTTTTT.